The 10 T cell receptor beta chains presented below share a single source sample, sequenced in a study of cytotoxic CD8 clonotypes in ibrutinib-treated CLL. Measured with immunoSEQ multiplex PCR; TCRdb has only the in-frame clones, and not every one. The sample includes about 140,000 clones, 70% to 80% of them seen just once. Specimen: PBMCs, collected after 12 months of ibrutinib treatment. The receptors were sampled from a human donor with chronic lymphocytic leukemia.

The chain couples TRBV19 to TRBJ1-5, with D possibly TRBD1 on 6 matching bases. This CDR3 spans 15 amino acids. Germline CDR1 LNHDA, CDR2 SQIVND (reference sequence). V was shortened by 5 bases and J by 4 bases, with 15 bases between the two germline ends. The CDR3 DNA reads TGTGCCAGTAGTGGCCGGGACAACGTTAATCAGCCCCAGCATTTT. This codes for CASSGRDNVNQPQHF.

This clone was observed a few times. This chain connects TRBV28 to TRBJ2-3; D perhaps matches TRBD2 (6 bases). Germline V gene lookup returns CDR1 MDHEN and CDR2 SYDVKM. CDR3 length: 14 amino acids. Trimming removed 2 bases at V and 2 bases at J, with 8 bases between. CDR3 region: CASSLAGNTDTQYF. CDR3 nucleotide sequence: TGTGCCAGCAGTTTAGCGGGGAACACAGATACGCAGTATTTT.

In its sample, this clone was seen once. The CDR3 DNA reads as TGCGCCAGCAGCCAAGTAGCGGGGGACACCGGGGAGCTGTTTTTT. This sequence encodes CASSQVAGDTGELFF. The chain has TRBV4-1 and TRBJ2-2; the match to TRBD2 covers 9 bases. J gave up 3 bases and V 1 base, and 0 bases lay outside the gene matches. The CDR3 spans 15 residues. The germline V gene encodes CDR1 MGHRA and CDR2 YSYEKL.

This clone was seen only a few times. The genes are TRBV11-3 and TRBJ2-3, with no clear D. The germline V gene has CDR1 SGHNT and CDR2 YENEEA. There are 15 residues in the CDR3. V lost 5 bases, J lost 0 bases, and 12 bases lay in between. CDR3 sequence: CASSTGGSSTDTQYF. The CDR3 coding sequence is TGTGCCAGCAGCACCGGCGGTTCTAGCACAGATACGCAGTATTTT.

The chain links TRBV27 to TRBJ1-2; no clear D gene. Trimming shortened V by 5 bases and J by 4 bases, and 20 bases separated the two germline ends. The CDR3 length is 16 residues. The germline gives CDR1 MNHEY, CDR2 SMNVEV (reference sequence). The CDR3, as DNA: TGTGCCAGCAGTCGGATCCGCCGGCCCGATTTCTATGGCTACACCTTC. Its protein product is CASSRIRRPDFYGYTF.

CDR3 nucleotides: TGTGCCAGCAGCGTAGGACAGGGTGGAAACACCATATATTTT. Its translation is CASSVGQGGNTIYF. The gene calls are TRBV6-1 and TRBJ1-3; 8 bases line up with TRBD1. After removal of 6 bases from V and 3 bases from J, the junction contained 4 bases not matched to a gene. Germline-derived CDR1 and CDR2 are MNHNS and SASEGT. The CDR3 runs 14 residues.

The rearrangement joins TRBV2 to TRBJ2-7; D is undetermined. V was clipped by 4 bases and J by 0 bases, with 10 bases between them. The CDR3 is made up of 14 amino acids. Looked up from germline, CDR1 is SNHLY and CDR2 is FYNNEI. CDR3 in amino acids: CASSGFGSSYEQYF. The CDR3 nucleotides read TGTGCCAGCAGTGGGTTTGGGTCCTCCTACGAGCAGTACTTC.

The V call is TRBV6-5, the J call TRBJ2-7; 7 bases align to TRBD1. From germline, CDR1 is MNHEY and CDR2 SVGAGI. CDR3 length equals 14 residues. The J segment lost 3 bases and the V segment lost 2 bases, leaving 4 bases of the junction unmatched. Here the CDR3 DNA reads TGTGCCAGCAGTTACCGACAGGGTTACTACGAGCAGTACTTC. It translates to CASSYRQGYYEQYF.

The chain uses TRBV30 and TRBJ2-7; unclear D gene. Germline V gene sequence: CDR1 GTSNPN, CDR2 SVGIG (reference sequence). Between the trimmed V and J ends, which lost 0 bases and 9 bases, there was a span of 15 bases. This CDR3 spans 13 amino acids. This CDR3 is CAWSVKAHLWQYF. In DNA form, the CDR3 reads TGTGCCTGGAGTGTAAAGGCCCACCTCTGGCAGTACTTC.

The V gene is TRBV7-9, the J gene TRBJ2-7, with TRBD1 matching over 7 bases. CDR3 length equals 12 residues. CDR1 is SEHNR, CDR2 FQNEAQ, per germline (reference sequence). The ends lost 5 bases at V and 5 bases at J; junction bases unmatched: 3. CDR3 coding DNA: TGTGCCAGCAGCAAAACAGGGGACGAGCAGTACTTC. This sequence encodes CASSKTGDEQYF. The full variable domain, completed using reference TRBV7-9 and TRBJ2-7, is DTGVSQNPRHKITKRGQNVTFRCDPISEHNRLYWYRQTLGQGPEFLTYFQNEAQLEKSRLLSDRFSAERPKGSFSTLEIQRTEQGDSAMYLCASSKTGDEQYFGPGTRLTVT.